These 12 T cell receptor beta chains came from one sample sequenced in a study of blood T cells in healthy people across ages. Then a second PCR, running roughly 7 to 12 cycles, was carried out with a sample-barcoded 5' primer and a J-beta primer mix. One entry per CDR3 protein results from TCRdb running MiXCR on the 5' RACE reads. The sample contains hundreds of thousands of distinct CDR3 sequences, approximately 30% of which appear only once. Sequenced material: blood. The receptor set was obtained from an elderly woman in good health.

This clonotype was seen a few times. The chain joins TRBV20-1 to TRBJ2-5, with 14 positions matching TRBD2. The CDR3 extends over 16 amino acids. The ends lost 3 bases at V and 5 bases at J; junction bases unmatched: 8. The germline CDR1 and CDR2 sequences are DFQATT and SNEGSKA (reference sequence). CDR3 residues: CSARMTSGGASETQYF. The DNA for the CDR3 is TGCAGTGCTAGGATGACTAGCGGGGGGGCCTCGGAGACCCAGTACTTC.

The chain is built from TRBV27 and TRBJ1-6; D is perhaps TRBD1 (6 bases). CDR1 is MNHEY, CDR2 SMNVEV, per germline (reference sequence). The CDR3 extends over 13 amino acids. V was trimmed by 10 bases and J by 9 bases, leaving 16 bases between them. The CDR3 sequence is CATPGEWGSPLHF. CDR3 nucleotide sequence: TGTGCCACCCCAGGGGAATGGGGTTCACCCCTCCACTTT.

The chain joins TRBV9 to TRBJ1-1; no firm D call. Germline V lookup: CDR1 SGDLS, CDR2 YYNGEE. The CDR3 sequence is 14 residues long. Trimming removed 0 bases from V and 1 base from J, with 7 bases in between. The CDR3 sequence is CASSVGFPNTEAFF. In DNA form, the CDR3 reads TGTGCCAGCAGCGTAGGATTTCCGAACACTGAAGCTTTCTTT. The full variable domain, its missing parts supplied by reference TRBV9 and TRBJ1-1, is DSGVTQTPKHLITATGQRVTLRCSPRSGDLSVYWYQQSLDQGLQFLIQYYNGEERAKGNILERFSAQQFPDLHSELNLSSLELGDSALYFCASSVGFPNTEAFFGQGTRLTVV.

Ten or more counts support this clonotype. The chain couples TRBV27 to TRBJ2-7, with 9 bases that match TRBD1. The CDR3 spans 15 residues. CDR1 is MNHEY and CDR2 is SMNVEV in the germline V gene (reference sequence). The trim removed 4 bases at V and 3 bases at J, leaving 7 bases unmatched. DNA of the CDR3: TGTGCCAGCAGTTCCCCGGACAGGGGCGGCTACGAGCAGTACTTC. Protein sequence: CASSSPDRGGYEQYF.

The CDR3 DNA follows: TGTGCCAGCTCACCAAGTACAGGGGGGACCACAGATACGCAGTATTTT. It is translated as CASSPSTGGTTDTQYF. The gene calls are TRBV18 and TRBJ2-3; 8 nucleotides match TRBD1. V trimming: 2 bases; J trimming: 2 bases; junction bases outside the gene matches: 6. CDR1 and CDR2 from the germline V gene are KGHSH and LQKENI. This CDR3 comprises 16 residues.

This clonotype was seen a few times. Since a much larger clone is just one base distant, this may be a read error. The genes are TRBV18 and TRBJ2-5, with 7 bases lining up with TRBD2. TRBJ2-1 matches the DNA end more closely, so the J call is doubtful. Germline CDR1 is KGHSH and CDR2 is LQKENI. The CDR3 is 16 residues long. The CDR3 protein is CASSPPVASGQETQFF. The CDR3 DNA reads TGTGCCAGCTCACCACCGGTGGCTAGCGGCCAAGAGACCCAGTTCTTC.

The chain recombines TRBV7-9 with TRBJ1-2, with 9 bases matching TRBD1. Germline loops: CDR1 SEHNR, CDR2 FQNEAQ (reference sequence). With 2 bases clipped from V and 0 bases from J, the junction kept 16 bases outside the gene matches. The length of the CDR3 is 20 residues. Here the CDR3 DNA reads TGTGCCAGCAGCTTACACGACAGGGGGGCGAGGACTGAAGCTAACTATGGCTACACCTTC. Protein sequence: CASSLHDRGARTEANYGYTF.

The sample holds many counts of this clonotype. This sequence joins TRBV9 and TRBJ2-1, with 8 bases lining up with TRBD1. J gave up 7 bases and V 2 bases, and 5 bases lay outside the gene matches. The CDR3 has 14 amino acids. CDR1 is SGDLS, CDR2 YYNGEE, per germline. CDR3 in DNA: TGTGCCAGCAGCGTTGGACAGGGATATAATGAGCAGTTCTTC. It translates to CASSVGQGYNEQFF. Variable domain in full (rest from reference TRBV9 and TRBJ2-1): DSGVTQTPKHLITATGQRVTLRCSPRSGDLSVYWYQQSLDQGLQFLIQYYNGEERAKGNILERFSAQQFPDLHSELNLSSLELGDSALYFCASSVGQGYNEQFFGPGTRLTVL.

This clonotype has a count of ten or more. The chain employs TRBV5-4 and TRBJ2-3, with 9 bases matching TRBD2. The CDR3 length is 18 residues. Per the germline V gene, CDR1 is SGHNT and CDR2 is YYREEE (reference sequence). J was trimmed by 1 base and V by 1 base; bases with no gene match: 10. CDR3 sequence reads: CASSLWASGTQRTDTQYF. DNA for the CDR3: TGTGCCAGCAGCTTGTGGGCTAGCGGGACTCAACGCACAGATACGCAGTATTTT.

V usage is TRBV20-1 and J usage is TRBJ2-7; D might be TRBD1 (6 bases). This CDR3 has 13 amino acids. The germline gives CDR1 DFQATT, CDR2 SNEGSKA (reference sequence). V gave up 4 bases and J gave up 4 bases, with 14 bases separating them. CDR3 coding DNA: TGCAGTGCTACTAGGGACAATGGGTACGAGCAGTACTTC. This gives the protein CSATRDNGYEQYF.

This clonotype was detected ten times or more. The chain joins TRBV20-1 to TRBJ2-3, with D possibly matching TRBD2 (5 bases). In germline, CDR1 is DFQATT, CDR2 SNEGSKA (reference sequence). V dropped 6 bases and J dropped 1 base, with 17 bases sitting between them. The CDR3 is 15 residues long. The CDR3 protein is CSAARLLLGTDTQYF. In DNA, the CDR3 is TGCAGTGCAGCCCGACTACTCCTCGGCACAGATACGCAGTATTTT.

To note about this clonotype: One junction end does not reproduce the germline sequence, and a read error may be involved. The V gene is TRBV3-1, the J gene TRBJ2-1, with 7 bases identical to TRBD1. Germline CDR1 reads LGHDT; CDR2 reads YNNKEL (reference sequence). The CDR3 length is 13 residues. CDR3 in DNA: TGTGCCTGCAGCCAAAATCCAGGGGGAGAGCAGTTCTTC. Amino acid sequence: CACSQNPGGEQFF.